This TCR beta chain emerged from a study of OX40 agonist ivuxolimab in advanced cancers. About the study as a whole: Ivuxolimab was a fully human IgG2 agonistic monoclonal antibody targeting the costimulatory receptor OX40 (CD134). Intravenous ivuxolimab was administered to patients every 2 weeks at six dose levels: 0.01, 0.1, 0.3, 1.5, 3 and 10 mg/kg. Of the approximately 54 patients in dose escalation, 19 had hepatocellular carcinoma, some 15 had melanoma, 9 had renal cell carcinoma and 9 had head and neck cancer. The dose-escalation cohort was around 83% male with a mean age of approximately 60 years, ranging from roughly 20 to 85. Prior anti-PD-1, anti-PD-L1 or anti-CTLA-4 therapy was permitted, and checkpoint inhibitors had been received by roughly 40% of dose-escalation patients. Partial responses occurred in three dose-escalation patients: two with cutaneous melanoma and one with hepatocellular carcinoma. Peripheral TCRbeta sequencing aimed to test whether ivuxolimab altered TCR sequence diversity and caused clonal T-cell expansion. The paper covers the monotherapy dose-escalation part of the phase I ivuxolimab trial, which included N of about 56 patients. Study-level results and caveats: After ivuxolimab, expanded clones were on average more numerous among CD8+ T cells than among CD4+ T cells. The antigen specificity of the clonally expanded peripheral T cells was not determined. In the 0.1-3.0 mg/kg groups, partial responders had among the lowest normalized peripheral clonal expansion, particularly in CD8+ T cells. Low levels of normalized T-cell clonal expansion were also seen in some patients who did not respond. At doses from 0.1 to 3.0 mg/kg, clonal expansion was seen in both CD4+ and CD8+ blood T cells between baseline and week 6.

Patients with autoimmune disease history or receiving systemic immunosuppression were excluded from the trial. Peripheral blood for TCR sequencing was collected from all dose cohorts at baseline, on cycle 4 day 1, and on cycle 7 day 1. Samples came from an open-label, multicenter, first-in-human phase I dose-escalation trial of ivuxolimab. Adults with locally advanced or metastatic head and neck squamous cell, hepatocellular, melanoma or renal cell carcinoma were enrolled in the trial. CD4+ and CD8+ T cells were sorted separately from peripheral blood before TCR sequencing. CDR1 and CDR2, per the germline V gene, are MDHEN and SYDVKM. The trim is 3 bases for V and 8 bases for J, with a gap of 13 bases between the germline ends. The CDR3 spans 13 residues, from the cysteine through the phenylalanine. The entry retains the CDR3 DNA only, 39 bases that are in frame from base 1. Note on this clone: Its specific antigen is unknown. No base-level quality is on record; no much larger clone is a single base apart.

Genomic DNA was isolated from the sorted cells so that the TCRbeta CDR3 region could be sequenced. TCRbeta CDR3 regions were sequenced using the immunoSEQ Assay. TCRdb provides this immuneACCESS table in a form limited to in-frame rearrangements. Some clones are lacking; in checked studies, under half of them reflect an unresolved V gene, and why the rest are absent is not known. The sample records 52,000 or so clones, about 93% of which are singletons. Jointly, the top ten make up 15% to 20% of the sample. The clonotype was recovered from an adult with an advanced solid tumor such as melanoma, head and neck, liver or kidney cancer. The chain is assembled from TRBV28 and TRBJ1-2, and the D gene may be TRBD1, 6 bases matching. This sample comprised CD4+ or CD8+ T cells sorted from blood, obtained in a trial of the OX40 agonist ivuxolimab. The CDR3 region has the sequence CASSLDSPRGYTF. At the DNA level, the sequence is TGTGCCAGCAGTTTGGACAGTCCGCGGGGCTACACCTTC.